This is a list of T cell receptor beta chains from one sample in a study of blood T cell repertoires in COVID-19. This table comes from immunoSEQ multiplex PCR, and its TCRdb copy is limited to in-frame clones, with some not included. Here the sample spans about 150,000 clones, around nine tenths being singletons. Specimen: peripheral blood. These receptors originate from a woman of 80 years or more with COVID-19, enrolled during active disease. CDR3s include the opening cysteine and the closing phenylalanine or tryptophan. D genes are given only for firm matches. Not all rows give a size; the values are once, few, many and, for expanded clones, a class.

J gene | D gene | V gene | clone size | CDR3 DNA | CDR3 protein
TRBJ1-5 | NA | TRBV6-1 | few | TGTGCCAGCAGTGAAGTTAGCCGGCCCCAGCATTTT | CASSEVSRPQHF
TRBJ2-7 | TRBD2 | TRBV4-2 | NA | TGTGCCAGCAGCCAAGAGGGTGAAGGACTAGCTTCCTACGAGCAGTACTTC | CASSQEGEGLASYEQYF
TRBJ2-5 | NA | TRBV7-8 | NA | TGTGCCAGCAGCTTAGACAGGCAAGAGACCCAGTACTTC | CASSLDRQETQYF
TRBJ2-1 | NA | TRBV7-8 | NA | TGTGCCAGCAGCGTGAGCGGAACCTACAATGAGCAGTTCTTC | CASSVSGTYNEQFF
TRBJ2-3 | TRBD1 | TRBV5-1 | NA | TGCGCCAGCAGCGCAAACCCGGGACAGAAAAGCACAGATACGCAGTATTTT | CASSANPGQKSTDTQYF
TRBJ2-1 | NA | TRBV11-1 | NA | TGTGCCAGCAGCGATCGGAATGAGCAGTTCTTC | CASSDRNEQFF
TRBJ2-7 | NA | TRBV20-1 | NA | TGCAGTGCTACCGAGGACTACGAGCAGTACTTC | CSATEDYEQYF
TRBJ1-5 | TRBD1 | TRBV19 | NA | TGTGCCAGTAGTGCAAGACAGGGGAATTACAATCAGCCCCAGCATTTT | CASSARQGNYNQPQHF
TRBJ2-7 | TRBD2 | TRBV5-4 | NA | TGTGCCAGCAACGATCCGGCTAGCGGTTCCTACGAGCAGTACTTC | CASNDPASGSYEQYF
TRBJ2-1 | TRBD2 | TRBV7-9 | NA | TGTGCCAGCAGCCCGATCCTCCTAGCGGGAGGGGGCAATGAGCAGTTCTTC | CASSPILLAGGGNEQFF
TRBJ1-5 | NA | TRBV3-1/TRBV3-2 | NA | TGTGCCAGCAGCCACCTCCTAGGGGAACAGAGCAATCAGCCCCAGCATTTT | CASSHLLGEQSNQPQHF
TRBJ1-1 | NA | TRBV7-3 | NA | TGTGCCAGCACGGACAGTTCTATGAACACTGAAGCTTTCTTT | CASTDSSMNTEAFF
TRBJ2-7 | NA | TRBV11-2 | few | TGTGCCAGCAGCTTAGCTCCATGGGGGGAGAACTACTACGAGCAGTACTTC | CASSLAPWGENYYEQYF
TRBJ2-2 | NA | TRBV10-1 | NA | TGCGCCAGCAGCACCCAGGCTAGCGAGGCGAACACCGGGGAGCTGTTTTTT | CASSTQASEANTGELFF
TRBJ1-6 | TRBD1 | TRBV27 | few | TGTGCCAGCAGTAGAAAGGGACAGGGCAATAATTCACCCCTCCACTTT | CASSRKGQGNNSPLHF
TRBJ2-3 | TRBD2 | TRBV28 | NA | TGTGCCAGCAGCCTTTACTCGGGAGGGCCCACAGATACGCAGTATTTT | CASSLYSGGPTDTQYF
TRBJ2-5 | NA | TRBV9 | NA | TGTGCCAGCAGCGCCGACAGAGGATTCCAAGAGACCCAGTACTTC | CASSADRGFQETQYF
TRBJ2-2 | NA | TRBV9 | NA | TGTGCCAGCAGCGTAGAAGTACTCCCCGGGGAGCTGTTTTTT | CASSVEVLPGELFF
TRBJ2-5 | NA | TRBV3-1/TRBV3-2 | NA | TGTGCCAGCAGCCAAGATCATTTACGAAAATGGAGTGACCCGACGGCCCTCGTGAAGACCCAGTACTTC | CASSQDHLRKWSDPTALVKTQYF
TRBJ2-1 | TRBD2 | TRBV29-1 | NA | TGCAGCGTAGACCCCTTGACAGGGGGACTAGCGGGAGTTGAGCAGTTCTTC | CSVDPLTGGLAGVEQFF
TRBJ2-1 | NA | TRBV7-2 | NA | TGTGCCAGCAGCTTGGGCCAGGGGGGCTACAATGAGCAGTTCTTC | CASSLGQGGYNEQFF
TRBJ1-1 | NA | TRBV6-2/TRBV6-3 | NA | TGTGCCAGCAGTTACATCCTAACGGACACTGAAGCTTTCTTT | CASSYILTDTEAFF
TRBJ2-1 | NA | TRBV5-1 | NA | TGCGCCAGCAGCTCAACGGGACAGACTAGGGGTGAGCAGTTCTTC | CASSSTGQTRGEQFF
TRBJ2-5 | NA | TRBV7-7 | NA | TGTGCCAGCAGCCCCGACAGAGGTTTAGTCCAGTACCAAGAGACCCAGTACTTC | CASSPDRGLVQYQETQYF
TRBJ1-3 | NA | TRBV19 | NA | TGTGCCAGTAGTATTAGACATATCGACTCTGGAAACACCATATATTTT | CASSIRHIDSGNTIYF
TRBJ2-5 | TRBD2 | TRBV2 | once | TGTGCCAGCAGTTGGACTAGCGGGAGACCGAAAGAGACCCAGTACTTC | CASSWTSGRPKETQYF
TRBJ2-5 | NA | TRBV5-6 | NA | TGTGCCAGCAGCTTGGTCGGGGAGGAGACCCAGTACTTC | CASSLVGEETQYF
TRBJ1-1 | TRBD1 | TRBV19 | few | TGTGCCAGTAGTATACAGGGGGAGAACACTGAAGCTTTCTTT | CASSIQGENTEAFF